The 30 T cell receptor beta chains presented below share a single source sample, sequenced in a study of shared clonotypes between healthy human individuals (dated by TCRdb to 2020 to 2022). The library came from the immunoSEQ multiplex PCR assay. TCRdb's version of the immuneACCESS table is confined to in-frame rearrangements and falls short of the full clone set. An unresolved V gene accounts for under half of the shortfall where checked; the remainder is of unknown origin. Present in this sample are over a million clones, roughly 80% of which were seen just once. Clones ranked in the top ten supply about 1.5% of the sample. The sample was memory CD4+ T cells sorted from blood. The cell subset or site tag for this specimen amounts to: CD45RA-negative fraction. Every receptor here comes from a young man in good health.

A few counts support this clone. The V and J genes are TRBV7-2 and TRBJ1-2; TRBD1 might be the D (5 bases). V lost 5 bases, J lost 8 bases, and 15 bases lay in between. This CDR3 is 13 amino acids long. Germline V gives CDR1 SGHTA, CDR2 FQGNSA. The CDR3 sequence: CASSPGGNEGYTF. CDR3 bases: TGTGCCAGCAGCCCCGGGGGGAACGAAGGCTACACCTTC.

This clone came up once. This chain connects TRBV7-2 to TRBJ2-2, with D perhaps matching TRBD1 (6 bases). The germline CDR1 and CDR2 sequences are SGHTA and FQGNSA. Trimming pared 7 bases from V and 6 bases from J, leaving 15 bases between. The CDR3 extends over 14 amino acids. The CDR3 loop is CASTEQGTPGELFF. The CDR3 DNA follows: TGTGCCAGCACAGAACAGGGTACCCCCGGGGAGCTGTTTTTT.

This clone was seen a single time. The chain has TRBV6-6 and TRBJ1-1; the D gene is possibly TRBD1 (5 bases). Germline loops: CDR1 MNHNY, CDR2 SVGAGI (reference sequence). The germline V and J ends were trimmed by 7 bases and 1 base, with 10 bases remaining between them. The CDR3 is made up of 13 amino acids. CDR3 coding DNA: TGTGCCAGCAACCATAGGGGGAACACTGAAGCTTTCTTT. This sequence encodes CASNHRGNTEAFF.

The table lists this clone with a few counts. CDR3 region: CASRIPGVGELFF. In nucleotides, the CDR3 is TGCGCCAGCAGAATACCAGGGGTTGGGGAGCTGTTTTTT. The chain recombines TRBV5-1 with TRBJ2-2, with D maybe TRBD1 (6 bases). There are 13 residues in the CDR3. Germline V CDR1 and CDR2: SGHRS, YFSETQ. Trimming removed 5 bases at V and 8 bases at J, with 13 bases between.

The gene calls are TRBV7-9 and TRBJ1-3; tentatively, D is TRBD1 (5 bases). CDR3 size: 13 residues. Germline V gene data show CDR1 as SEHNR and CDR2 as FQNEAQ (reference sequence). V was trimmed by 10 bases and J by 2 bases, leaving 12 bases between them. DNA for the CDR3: TGTGCCATCCGAGGAGGGGCTGGAAACACCATATATTTT. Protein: CAIRGGAGNTIYF.

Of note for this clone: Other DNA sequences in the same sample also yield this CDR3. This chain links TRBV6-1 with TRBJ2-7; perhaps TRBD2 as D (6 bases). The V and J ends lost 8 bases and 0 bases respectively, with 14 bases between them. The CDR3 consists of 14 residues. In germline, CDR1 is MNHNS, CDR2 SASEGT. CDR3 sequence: CASSDGGGSYEQYF. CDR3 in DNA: TGTGCCAGCTCAGATGGGGGAGGCTCCTACGAGCAGTACTTC.

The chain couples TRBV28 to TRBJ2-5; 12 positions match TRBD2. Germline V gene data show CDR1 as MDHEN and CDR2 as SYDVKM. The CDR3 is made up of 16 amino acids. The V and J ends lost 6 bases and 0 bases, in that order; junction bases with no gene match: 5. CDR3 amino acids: CASRLTSGGNQETQYF. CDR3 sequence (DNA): TGTGCCAGCAGGCTGACTAGCGGGGGTAACCAAGAGACCCAGTACTTC.

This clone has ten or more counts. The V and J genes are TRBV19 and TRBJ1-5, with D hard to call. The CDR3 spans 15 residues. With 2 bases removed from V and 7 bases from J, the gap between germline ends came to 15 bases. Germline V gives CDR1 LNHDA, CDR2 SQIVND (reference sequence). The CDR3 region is CASSISEQVVQPQHF. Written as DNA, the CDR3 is TGTGCCAGTAGTATATCGGAGCAGGTAGTCCAGCCCCAGCATTTT.

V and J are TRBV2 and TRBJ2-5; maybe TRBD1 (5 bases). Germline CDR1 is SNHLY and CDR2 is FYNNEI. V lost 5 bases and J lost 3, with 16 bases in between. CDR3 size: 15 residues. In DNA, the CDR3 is TGTGCCAGCAGTCCGTTTGCAGGGATTGAAGAGACCCAGTACTTC. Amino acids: CASSPFAGIEETQYF.

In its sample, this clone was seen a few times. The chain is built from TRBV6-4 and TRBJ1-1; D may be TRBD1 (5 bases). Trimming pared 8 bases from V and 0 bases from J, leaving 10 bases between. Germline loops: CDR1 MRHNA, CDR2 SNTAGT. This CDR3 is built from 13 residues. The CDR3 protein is CASARQMNTEAFF. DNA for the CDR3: TGTGCCAGCGCTAGACAGATGAACACTGAAGCTTTCTTT.

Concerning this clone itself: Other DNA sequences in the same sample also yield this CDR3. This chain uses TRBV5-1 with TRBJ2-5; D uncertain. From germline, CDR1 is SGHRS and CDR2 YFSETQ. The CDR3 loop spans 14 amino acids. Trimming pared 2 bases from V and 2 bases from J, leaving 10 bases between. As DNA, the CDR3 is TGCGCCAGCAGCTTAGGGCGGCTACAAGAGACCCAGTACTTC. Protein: CASSLGRLQETQYF. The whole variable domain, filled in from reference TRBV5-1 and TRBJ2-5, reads KAGVTQTPRYLIKTRGQQVTLSCSPISGHRSVSWYQQTPGQGLQFLFEYFSETQRNKGNFPGRFSGRQFSNSRSEMNVSTLELGDSALYLCASSLGRLQETQYFGPGTRLLVL.

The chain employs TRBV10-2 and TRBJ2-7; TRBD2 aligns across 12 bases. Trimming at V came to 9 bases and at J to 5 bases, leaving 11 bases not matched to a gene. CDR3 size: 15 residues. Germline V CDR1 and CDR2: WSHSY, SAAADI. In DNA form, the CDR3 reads TGCGCCAGTTTTCTAGCGGGAGGGCCTGTCCACGAGCAGTACTTC. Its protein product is CASFLAGGPVHEQYF.

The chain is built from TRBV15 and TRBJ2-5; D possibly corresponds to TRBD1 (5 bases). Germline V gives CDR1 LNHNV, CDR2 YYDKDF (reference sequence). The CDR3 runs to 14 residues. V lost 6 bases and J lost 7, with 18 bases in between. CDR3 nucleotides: TGTGCCACCAGTTACACCGACAGCCCGGGGACCCAGTACTTC. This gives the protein CATSYTDSPGTQYF.

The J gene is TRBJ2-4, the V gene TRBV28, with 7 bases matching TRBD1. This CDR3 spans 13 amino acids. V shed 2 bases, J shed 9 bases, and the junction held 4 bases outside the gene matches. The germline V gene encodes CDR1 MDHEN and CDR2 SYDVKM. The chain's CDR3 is CASSLQGDRIQYF. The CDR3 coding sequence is TGTGCCAGCAGTTTACAGGGGGACCGCATTCAGTACTTC.

The CDR3 DNA follows: TGTGCCAGCATGCCCGGGAGGTCCTACACAGATACGCAGTATTTT. Residues: CASMPGRSYTDTQYF. The J gene is TRBJ2-3, the V gene TRBV7-9; 7 bases line up with TRBD2. The CDR3 loop spans 15 amino acids. Germline V gene lookup returns CDR1 SEHNR and CDR2 FQNEAQ (reference sequence). The J segment lost 2 bases and the V segment lost 7 bases, leaving 9 bases of the junction unmatched.

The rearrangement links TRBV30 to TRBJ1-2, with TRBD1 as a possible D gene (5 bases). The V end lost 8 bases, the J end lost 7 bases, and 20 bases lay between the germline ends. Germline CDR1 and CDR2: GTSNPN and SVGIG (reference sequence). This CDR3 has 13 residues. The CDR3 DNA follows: TGTGCCCGGGGTCGGGACTCGTCCGCTGGCTACACCTTC. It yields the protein CARGRDSSAGYTF.

This CDR3 reads CASSRDRGWAGELFF. The CDR3 DNA follows: TGTGCCAGCAGCCGGGACAGGGGTTGGGCCGGGGAGCTGTTTTTT. This chain joins TRBV14 and TRBJ2-2; 10 bases fit TRBD1. V shed 4 bases, J shed 6 bases, and the junction held 5 bases outside the gene matches. Germline values: CDR1 SGHDN, CDR2 FVKESK. The CDR3 spans 15 residues.

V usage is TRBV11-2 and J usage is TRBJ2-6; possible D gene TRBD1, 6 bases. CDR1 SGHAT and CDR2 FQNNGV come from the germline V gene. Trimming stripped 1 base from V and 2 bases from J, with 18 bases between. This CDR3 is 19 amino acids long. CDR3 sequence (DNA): TGTGCCAGCAGCTTAGGGACAGCCTCCACGGCCCCTGGGGCCAACGTCCTGACTTTC. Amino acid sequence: CASSLGTASTAPGANVLTF.

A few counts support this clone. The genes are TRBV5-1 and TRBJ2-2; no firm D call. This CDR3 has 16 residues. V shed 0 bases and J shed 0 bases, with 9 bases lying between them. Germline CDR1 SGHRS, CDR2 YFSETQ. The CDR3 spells CASSLGQQTNTGELFF. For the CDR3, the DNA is TGCGCCAGCAGCTTGGGGCAGCAAACGAACACCGGGGAGCTGTTTTTT.

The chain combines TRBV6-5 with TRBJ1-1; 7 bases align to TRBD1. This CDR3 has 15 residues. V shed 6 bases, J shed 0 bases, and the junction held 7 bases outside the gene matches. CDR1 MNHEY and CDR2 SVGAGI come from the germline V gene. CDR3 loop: CASSRGVAVNTEAFF. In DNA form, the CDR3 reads TGTGCCAGCAGCAGGGGGGTGGCCGTGAACACTGAAGCTTTCTTT.

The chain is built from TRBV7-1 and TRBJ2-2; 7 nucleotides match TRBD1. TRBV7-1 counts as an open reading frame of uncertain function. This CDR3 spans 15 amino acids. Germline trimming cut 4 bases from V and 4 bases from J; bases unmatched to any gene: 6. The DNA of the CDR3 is TGTGCCAGCAGCTACCGACAGGGCGGCACCGGGGAGCTGTTTTTT. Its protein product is CASSYRQGGTGELFF.

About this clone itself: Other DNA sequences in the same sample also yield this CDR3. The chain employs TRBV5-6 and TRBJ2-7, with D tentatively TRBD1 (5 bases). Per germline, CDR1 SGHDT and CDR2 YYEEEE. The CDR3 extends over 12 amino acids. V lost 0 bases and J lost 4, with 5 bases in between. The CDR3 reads CASSLGQYEQYF. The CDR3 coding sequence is TGTGCCAGCAGCTTGGGACAGTACGAGCAGTACTTC.

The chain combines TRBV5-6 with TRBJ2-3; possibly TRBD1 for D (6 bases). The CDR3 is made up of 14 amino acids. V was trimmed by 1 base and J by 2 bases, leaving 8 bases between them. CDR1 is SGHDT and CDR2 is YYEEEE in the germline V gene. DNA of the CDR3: TGTGCCAGCAGCTTGACAGGGCTCACAGATACGCAGTATTTT. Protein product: CASSLTGLTDTQYF.

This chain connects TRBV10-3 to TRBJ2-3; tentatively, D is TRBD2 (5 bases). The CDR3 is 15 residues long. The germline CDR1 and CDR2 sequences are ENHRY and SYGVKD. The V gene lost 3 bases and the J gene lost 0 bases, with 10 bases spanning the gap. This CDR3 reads CAISDSSQSTDTQYF. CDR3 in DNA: TGTGCCATCAGTGACTCTAGCCAAAGCACAGATACGCAGTATTTT.

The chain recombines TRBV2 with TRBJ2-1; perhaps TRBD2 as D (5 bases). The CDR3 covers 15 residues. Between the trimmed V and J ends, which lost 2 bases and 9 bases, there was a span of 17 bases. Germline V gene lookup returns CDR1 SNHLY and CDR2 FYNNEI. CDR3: CASSEIRGIGTEQFF. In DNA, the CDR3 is TGTGCCAGCAGTGAAATTAGAGGGATAGGTACTGAGCAGTTCTTC.

DNA for the CDR3: TGTGCCAGCGAACCCGGGACACTCTCCTACGAGCAGTACTTC. This codes for CASEPGTLSYEQYF. The V call is TRBV6-6, the J call TRBJ2-7, with D maybe TRBD1 (6 bases). The CDR3 is 14 residues long. V was clipped by 8 bases and J by 0 bases, with 14 bases between them. Germline V gives CDR1 MNHNY, CDR2 SVGAGI (reference sequence).

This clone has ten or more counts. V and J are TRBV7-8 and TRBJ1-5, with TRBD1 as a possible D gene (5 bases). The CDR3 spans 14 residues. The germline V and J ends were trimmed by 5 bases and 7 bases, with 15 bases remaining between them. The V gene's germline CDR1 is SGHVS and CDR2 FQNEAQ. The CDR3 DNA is TGTGCCAGCAGCCCGGAGGACACAAGACAGCCCCAGCATTTT. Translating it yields CASSPEDTRQPQHF. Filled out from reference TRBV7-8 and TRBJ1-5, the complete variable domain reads GAGVSQSPRYKVAKRGQDVALRCDPISGHVSLFWYQQALGQGPEFLTYFQNEAQLDKSGLPSDRFFAERPEGSVSTLKIQRTQQEDSAVYLCASSPEDTRQPQHFGDGTRLSIL.

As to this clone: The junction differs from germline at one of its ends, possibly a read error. The CDR3 nucleotides are TGTGCTAGCAGCCCACCGCGCGGTACTAATGAAAAACTGTTTTTT. This translates into CASSPPRGTNEKLFF. The chain uses TRBV7-2 and TRBJ1-4, with D uncertain. CDR1 and CDR2 from the germline V gene are SGHTA and FQGNSA. This CDR3 contains 15 residues.

The CDR3 reads CASSPETNGQPQHF. The DNA of the CDR3 is TGTGCCAGCTCACCAGAGACAAACGGTCAGCCCCAGCATTTT. The chain links TRBV18 to TRBJ1-5; D unresolved. Deletions cut 2 bases from V and 6 bases from J, with 11 bases between. The CDR3 loop spans 14 amino acids. In germline, CDR1 is KGHSH, CDR2 LQKENI.

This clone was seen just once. The CDR3 region is CASSPGTERNSPLHF. CDR3 coding DNA: TGTGCCAGCTCACCCGGGACAGAGCGAAATTCACCCCTCCACTTT. V is TRBV18 and J is TRBJ1-6; 7 bases agree with TRBD1. Germline V gene lookup returns CDR1 KGHSH and CDR2 LQKENI. The CDR3 has 15 residues. Trimming cost V 3 bases and J 7 bases; bases outside gene matches: 6.